This TCR beta chain was sequenced in a study of T cell responses to AZD1222 COVID-19 vaccine. Whole-study results and caveats: A mostly white British donor set with more females was recruited, and clonal diversity was possibly underestimated.

TCRdb's copy holds only in-frame clones and misses some; the assay was immunoSEQ multiplex PCR. The sample shows 200,000 or so clones, approximately 94% of them seen only once. Details on this clone: Its antigen remains unknown.

This TCR was recovered from an adult in good health. Sequencing used peripheral blood, obtained on day 0 of AZD1222 vaccination.

CDR3: CASSFPNTGELFF. The CDR3 DNA reads TGTGCCAGCAGCTTCCCGAACACCGGGGAGCTGTTTTTT. The chain is built from TRBV5-4 and TRBJ2-2, with unresolved D. This CDR3 is 13 amino acids long. V lost 2 bases and J 0 bases, leaving 2 bases between the germline ends. The germline gives CDR1 SGHNT, CDR2 YYREEE (reference sequence).